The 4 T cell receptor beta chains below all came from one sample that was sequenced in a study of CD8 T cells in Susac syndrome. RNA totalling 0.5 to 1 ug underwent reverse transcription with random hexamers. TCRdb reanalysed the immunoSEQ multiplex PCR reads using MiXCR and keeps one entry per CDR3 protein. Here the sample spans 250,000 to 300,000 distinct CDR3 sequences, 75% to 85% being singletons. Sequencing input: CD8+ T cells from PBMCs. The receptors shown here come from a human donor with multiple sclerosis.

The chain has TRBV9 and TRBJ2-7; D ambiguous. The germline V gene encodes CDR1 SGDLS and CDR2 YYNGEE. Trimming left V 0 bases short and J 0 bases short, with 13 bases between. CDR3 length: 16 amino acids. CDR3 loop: CASSVGGFPSSYEQYF. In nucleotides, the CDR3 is TGTGCCAGCAGCGTAGGAGGTTTCCCTAGCTCCTACGAGCAGTACTTC.

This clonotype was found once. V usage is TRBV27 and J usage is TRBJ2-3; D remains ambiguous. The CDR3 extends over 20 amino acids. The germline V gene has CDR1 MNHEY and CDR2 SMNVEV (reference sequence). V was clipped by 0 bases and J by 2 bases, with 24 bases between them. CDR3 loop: CASSLSDNNFRLPHTDTQYF. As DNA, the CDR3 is TGTGCCAGCAGTTTATCCGATAATAATTTCAGACTCCCCCACACAGATACGCAGTATTTT.

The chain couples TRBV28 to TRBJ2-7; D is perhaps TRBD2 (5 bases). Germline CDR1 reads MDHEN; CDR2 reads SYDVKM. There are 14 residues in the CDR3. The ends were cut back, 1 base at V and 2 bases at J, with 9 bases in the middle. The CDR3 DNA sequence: TGTGCCAGCAGTTTATCGGACTCAACCTACGAGCAGTACTTC. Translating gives CASSLSDSTYEQYF.

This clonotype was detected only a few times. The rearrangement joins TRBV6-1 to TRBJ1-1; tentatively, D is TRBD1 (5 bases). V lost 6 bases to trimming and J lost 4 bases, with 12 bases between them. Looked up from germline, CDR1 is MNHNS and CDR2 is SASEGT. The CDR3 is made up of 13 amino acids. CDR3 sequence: CASSLEQATEAFF. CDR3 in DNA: TGTGCCAGCAGCTTAGAACAGGCCACTGAAGCTTTCTTT.